This TCR beta chain was recorded in a study of somatic mutations in cytotoxic T cells in rheumatoid arthritis. Isolation of the CD4+ and CD8+ populations was accomplished via positive magnetic bead selection, with purity assessed by flow cytometry. Here immunoSEQ multiplex PCR was the method, and the copy in TCRdb shows in-frame clones only, minus some. The repertoire holds roughly 13,000 clones, with roughly 82% as singletons. This CDR3 spans 16 amino acids. V shed 3 bases, J shed 0 bases, and the junction held 4 bases outside the gene matches. Germline V gene data show CDR1 as WNHNN and CDR2 as SYGVQD (reference sequence). As concerns this clone: What it recognizes is unknown.

Regarding the study as a whole: No significant CD8+ T-cell clonality difference was found between rheumatoid arthritis patients and age-matched controls. CD8+ clonality increased with age in rheumatoid arthritis patients but not in healthy controls.

The sequence derives from an adult with rheumatoid arthritis. The genes are TRBV10-1 and TRBJ2-1; TRBD1 matches 8 bases. The sequenced sample was CD8+ T cells sorted from blood. In nucleotides, the CDR3 is TGCGCCAGCAGTGACGGGACAGGTAGCTCCTACAATGAGCAGTTCTTC. It specifies CASSDGTGSSYNEQFF.